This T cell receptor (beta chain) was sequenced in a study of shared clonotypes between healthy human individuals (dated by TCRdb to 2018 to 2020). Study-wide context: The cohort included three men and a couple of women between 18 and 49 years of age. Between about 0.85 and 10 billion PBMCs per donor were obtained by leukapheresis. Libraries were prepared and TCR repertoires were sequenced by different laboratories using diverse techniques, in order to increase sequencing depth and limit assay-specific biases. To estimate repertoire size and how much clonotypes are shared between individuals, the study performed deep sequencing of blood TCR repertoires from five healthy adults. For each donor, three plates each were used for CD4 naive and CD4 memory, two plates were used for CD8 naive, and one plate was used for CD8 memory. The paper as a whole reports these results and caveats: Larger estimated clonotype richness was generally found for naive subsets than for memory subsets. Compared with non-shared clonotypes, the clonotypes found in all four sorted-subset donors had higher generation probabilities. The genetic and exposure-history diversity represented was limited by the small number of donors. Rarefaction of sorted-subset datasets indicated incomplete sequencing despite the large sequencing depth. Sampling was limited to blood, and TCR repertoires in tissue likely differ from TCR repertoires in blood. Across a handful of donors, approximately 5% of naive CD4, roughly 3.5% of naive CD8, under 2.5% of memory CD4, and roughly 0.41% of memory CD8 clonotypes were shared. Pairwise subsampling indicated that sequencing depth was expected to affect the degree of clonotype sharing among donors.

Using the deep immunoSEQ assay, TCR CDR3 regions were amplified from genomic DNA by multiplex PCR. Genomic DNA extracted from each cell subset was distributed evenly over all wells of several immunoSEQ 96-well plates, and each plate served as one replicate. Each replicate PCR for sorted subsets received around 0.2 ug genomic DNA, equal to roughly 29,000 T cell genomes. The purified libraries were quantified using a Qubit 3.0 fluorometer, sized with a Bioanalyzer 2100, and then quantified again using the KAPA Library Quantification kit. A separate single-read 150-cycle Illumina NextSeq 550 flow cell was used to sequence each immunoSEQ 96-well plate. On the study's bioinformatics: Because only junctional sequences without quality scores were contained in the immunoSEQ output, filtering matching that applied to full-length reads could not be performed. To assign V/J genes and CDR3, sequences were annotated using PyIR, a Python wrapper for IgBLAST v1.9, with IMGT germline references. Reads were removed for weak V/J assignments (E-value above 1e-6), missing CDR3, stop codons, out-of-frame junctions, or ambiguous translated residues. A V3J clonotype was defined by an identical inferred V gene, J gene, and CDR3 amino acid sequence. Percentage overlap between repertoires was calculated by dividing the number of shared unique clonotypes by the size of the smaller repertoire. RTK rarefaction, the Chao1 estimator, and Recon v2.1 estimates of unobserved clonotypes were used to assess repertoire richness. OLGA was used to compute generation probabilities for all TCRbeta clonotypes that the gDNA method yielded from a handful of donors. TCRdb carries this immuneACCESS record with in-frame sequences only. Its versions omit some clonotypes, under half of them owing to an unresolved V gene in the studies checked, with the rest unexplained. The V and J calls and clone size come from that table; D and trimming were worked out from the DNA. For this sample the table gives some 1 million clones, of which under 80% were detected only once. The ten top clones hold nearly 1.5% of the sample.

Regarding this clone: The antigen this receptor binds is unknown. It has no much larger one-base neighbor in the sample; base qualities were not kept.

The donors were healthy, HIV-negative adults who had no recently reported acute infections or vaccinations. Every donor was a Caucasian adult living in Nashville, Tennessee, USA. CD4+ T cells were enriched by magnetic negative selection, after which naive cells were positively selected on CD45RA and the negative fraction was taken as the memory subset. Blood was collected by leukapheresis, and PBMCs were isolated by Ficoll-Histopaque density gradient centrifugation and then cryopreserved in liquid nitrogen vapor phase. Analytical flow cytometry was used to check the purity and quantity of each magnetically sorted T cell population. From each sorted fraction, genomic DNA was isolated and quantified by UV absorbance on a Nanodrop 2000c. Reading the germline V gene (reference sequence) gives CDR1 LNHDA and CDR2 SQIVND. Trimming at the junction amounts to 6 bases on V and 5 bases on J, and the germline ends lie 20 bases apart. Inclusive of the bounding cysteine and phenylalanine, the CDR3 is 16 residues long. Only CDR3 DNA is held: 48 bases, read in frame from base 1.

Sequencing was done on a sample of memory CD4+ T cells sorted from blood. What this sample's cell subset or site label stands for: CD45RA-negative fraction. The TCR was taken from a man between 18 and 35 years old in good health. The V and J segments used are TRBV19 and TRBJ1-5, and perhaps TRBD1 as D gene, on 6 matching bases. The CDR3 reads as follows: CASRKPSGGEDQPQHF. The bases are TGTGCCAGTAGAAAACCTTCGGGGGGCGAGGATCAGCCCCAGCATTTT.